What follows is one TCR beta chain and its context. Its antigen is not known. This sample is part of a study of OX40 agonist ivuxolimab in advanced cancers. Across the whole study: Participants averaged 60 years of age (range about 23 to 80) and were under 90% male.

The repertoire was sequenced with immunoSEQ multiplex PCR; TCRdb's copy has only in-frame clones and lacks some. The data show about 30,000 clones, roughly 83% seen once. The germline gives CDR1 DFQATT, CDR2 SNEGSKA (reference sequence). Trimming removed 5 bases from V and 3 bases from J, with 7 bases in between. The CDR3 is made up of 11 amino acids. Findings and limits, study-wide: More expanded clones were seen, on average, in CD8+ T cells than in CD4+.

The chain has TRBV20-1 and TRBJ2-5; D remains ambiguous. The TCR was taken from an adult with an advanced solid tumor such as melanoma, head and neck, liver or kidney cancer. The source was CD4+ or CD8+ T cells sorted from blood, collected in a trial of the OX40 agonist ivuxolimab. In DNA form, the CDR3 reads TGCAGTGCTTTGGGAAAAGAGACCCAGTACTTC. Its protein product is CSALGKETQYF.